The sequence of this T cell receptor (beta chain) was determined in a study of blood T cell repertoires in COVID-19. This CDR3 comprises 16 residues. Trimming stripped 5 bases from V and 1 base from J, with 15 bases between. CDR1 is SGHAT, CDR2 FQNNGV, per germline. Participants came from fewer than 25 US areas, aged about 18 to 95 years. Original methodology: Counts of nucleated cells, estimated from reference gene primer amplification, were obtained. Sequencing was performed with immunoSEQ multiplex PCR; in TCRdb, only in-frame clones are kept and a portion is missing. V and J calls and clone size follow that table, whereas D and trimming were derived from the DNA. Of 180,000 or so clones in the sample, over 70% were seen once.

The rearrangement joins TRBV11-2 to TRBJ1-5; D uncertain. The TCR comes from a woman in her forties or fifties in a cohort exposed to, infected with or recovered from COVID-19 (not recorded which). The sample comprised PBMCs or T cells enriched from blood (not recorded which). The CDR3 loop is CASSQIGSGSNQPQHF. The CDR3 DNA reads TGTGCCAGCAGCCAGATCGGGTCGGGGAGCAATCAGCCCCAGCATTTT.